This TCR beta chain was recovered during a study of blood T cell repertoires in COVID-19. Study-wide background: The United States, Italy and Spain provided the acute and convalescent COVID-19 samples. Sources were T cells, B-cell-depleted T cells, or PBMCs; the material itself was cDNA or gDNA.

Authors' data handling: Counts of nucleated cells, estimated from reference gene primer amplification, were obtained. Only in-frame clones appear in the TCRdb table, and some are missing; sequencing was by immunoSEQ multiplex PCR. V and J calls and clone size are copied from that table; D and trimming were computed from the DNA. The data show a few hundred thousand clones, around 84% seen once. The CDR3 is 15 residues long. The germline V and J ends were trimmed by 0 bases and 4 bases, with 10 bases remaining between them. CDR1 is LNHDA and CDR2 is SQIVND in the germline V gene (reference sequence). The source is a woman between 18 and 30 years old with acute or convalescent COVID-19. The rearrangement uses TRBV19 and TRBJ2-1, with D possibly being TRBD1 (6 bases). Sequenced input: peripheral blood. The CDR3 here is CASSIDHQGYNEQFF. The CDR3 DNA reads TGTGCCAGTAGTATAGATCATCAGGGGTACAATGAGCAGTTCTTC.